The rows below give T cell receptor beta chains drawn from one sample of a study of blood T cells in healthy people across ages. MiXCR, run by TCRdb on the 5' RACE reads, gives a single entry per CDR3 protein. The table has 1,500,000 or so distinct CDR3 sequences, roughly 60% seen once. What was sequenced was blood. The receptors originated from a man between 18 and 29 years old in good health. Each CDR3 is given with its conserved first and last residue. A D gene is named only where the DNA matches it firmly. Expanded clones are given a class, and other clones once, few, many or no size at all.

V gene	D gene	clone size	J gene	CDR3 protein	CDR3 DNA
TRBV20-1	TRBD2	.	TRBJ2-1	CSARDHGLAGTLTNNEQFF	TGCAGTGCTAGAGACCACGGACTAGCGGGAACCTTAACAAACAATGAGCAGTTCTTC
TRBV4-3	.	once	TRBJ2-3	CASSQEPGRPTDTQYF	TGCGCCAGCAGCCAAGAACCAGGGCGGCCCACAGATACGCAGTATTTT
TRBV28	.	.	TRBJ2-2	CASSFRGVGAGELFF	TGTGCCAGCAGTTTCAGGGGGGTTGGTGCCGGGGAGCTGTTTTTT
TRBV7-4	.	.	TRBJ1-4	CASSTIIDRPEEKLFF	TGTGCCAGCAGCACGATTATCGACAGGCCGGAAGAAAAACTGTTTTTT
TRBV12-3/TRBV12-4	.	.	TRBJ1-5	CAGSLTEPSNQPQHF	TGTGCCGGCAGTTTGACGGAGCCTAGCAATCAGCCCCAGCATTTT
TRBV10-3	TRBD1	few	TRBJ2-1	CATLPDRGYSYNEQFF	TGTGCCACCCTGCCCGACAGGGGGTATTCCTACAATGAGCAGTTCTTC
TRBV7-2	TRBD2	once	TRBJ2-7	CASSEHSGSMYEQYF	TGTGCCAGCAGCGAACACAGCGGGAGTATGTACGAGCAGTACTTC
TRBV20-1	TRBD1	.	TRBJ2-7	CSARSRDRTYEQYF	TGCAGTGCTAGGTCCCGGGACAGGACCTACGAGCAGTACTTC
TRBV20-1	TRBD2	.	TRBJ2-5	CSATATSGRPLEQYF	TGCAGTGCTACCGCGACTAGCGGGAGGCCCCTGGAGCAGTACTTC
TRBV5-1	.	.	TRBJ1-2	CASSPLGKQYYGYTF	TGCGCCAGCAGCCCCCTCGGCAAGCAATACTATGGCTACACCTTC
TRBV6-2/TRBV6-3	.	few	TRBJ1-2	CASSSPDSPNYGYTF	TGTGCCAGCAGTTCCCCGGACAGTCCTAACTATGGCTACACCTTC
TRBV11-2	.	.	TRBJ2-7	CASSLKFRRRSHEQYF	TGTGCCAGCAGCTTAAAGTTCCGTAGGAGATCTCACGAGCAGTACTTC
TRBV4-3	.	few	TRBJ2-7	CASSQYSGSYEQYF	TGCGCCAGCAGCCAATATTCAGGGTCCTACGAGCAGTACTTC
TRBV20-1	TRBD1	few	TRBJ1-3	CSAKGVGGESGNTIYF	TGCAGTGCTAAAGGGGTAGGGGGCGAATCTGGAAACACCATATATTTT
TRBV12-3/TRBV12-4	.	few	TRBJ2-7	CASSLQGQTYEQYF	TGTGCCAGCAGCCTCCAAGGACAGACCTACGAGCAGTACTTC
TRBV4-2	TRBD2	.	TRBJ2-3	CASSQDIYRTSGPTDTQYF	TGTGCCAGCAGCCAAGATATATACAGGACTAGCGGGCCTACAGATACGCAGTATTTT
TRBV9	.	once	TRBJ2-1	CASSVDQFHEQFF	TGTGCCAGCAGCGTAGATCAGTTCCATGAGCAGTTCTTC
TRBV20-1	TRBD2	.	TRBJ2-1	CSAREVGDYGYNEQFF	TGCAGTGCTAGAGAGGTGGGGGACTACGGGTACAATGAGCAGTTCTTC
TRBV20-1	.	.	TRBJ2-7	CSPRASRVSHGPYEQYF	TGCAGTCCTAGAGCTTCCCGGGTCTCACATGGCCCCTACGAGCAGTACTTC
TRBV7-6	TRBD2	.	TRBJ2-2	CASSFLSGGQNTGELFF	TGTGCCAGCAGCTTTCTGAGCGGGGGCCAGAACACCGGGGAGCTGTTTTTT
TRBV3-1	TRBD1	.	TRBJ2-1	CASSITGGTEQFF	TGTGCCAGCAGCATAACAGGGGGCACTGAGCAGTTCTTC
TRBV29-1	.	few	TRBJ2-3	CSVDPRTNTDTQYF	TGCAGCGTTGACCCTAGGACAAACACAGATACGCAGTATTTT
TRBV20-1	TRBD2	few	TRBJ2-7	CSARVWLAGTNSYEQYF	TGCAGTGCTAGAGTATGGCTAGCGGGGACCAACTCCTACGAGCAGTACTTC
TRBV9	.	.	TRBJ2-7	CASSVEWGTASDEQYF	TGTGCCAGCAGCGTAGAGTGGGGGACCGCCTCCGACGAGCAGTACTTC
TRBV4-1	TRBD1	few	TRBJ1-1	CASSQDSGTGGSRNTEAFF	TGCGCCAGCAGCCAGGATTCCGGGACAGGGGGCTCTAGGAACACTGAAGCTTTCTTT
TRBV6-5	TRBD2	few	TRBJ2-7	CASSYLGGSPTYEQYF	TGTGCCAGCAGTTACCTCGGGGGGTCGCCAACCTACGAGCAGTACTTC
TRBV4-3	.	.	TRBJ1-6	CASSQDYPGRNSPLHF	TGCGCCAGCAGCCAAGATTATCCAGGTCGCAATTCACCCCTCCACTTT
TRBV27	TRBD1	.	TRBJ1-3	CASSLRTGSGNTIYF	TGTGCCAGCAGTTTACGGACAGGCTCTGGAAACACCATATATTTT
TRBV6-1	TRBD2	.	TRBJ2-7	CASSEAGTSGSFYEQYF	TGTGCCAGCAGTGAAGCCGGGACTAGCGGGAGTTTTTACGAGCAGTACTTC
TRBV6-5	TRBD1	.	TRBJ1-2	CASSPRTGRDGYTF	TGTGCCAGCAGTCCCCGGACAGGGCGGGATGGCTACACCTTC
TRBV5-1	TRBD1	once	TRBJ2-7	CASRRTGGGDEQYF	TGCGCCAGCAGACGGACAGGGGGCGGCGACGAGCAGTACTTC
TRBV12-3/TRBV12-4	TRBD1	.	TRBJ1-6	CASSQFTGEGSPLHF	TGTGCCAGCAGTCAATTTACAGGGGAGGGTTCACCCCTCCACTTT
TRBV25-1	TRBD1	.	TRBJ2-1	CASSETGIYNEQFF	TGTGCCAGCAGTGAGACAGGGATCTACAATGAGCAGTTCTTC
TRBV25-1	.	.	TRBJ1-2	CASSKGPHYGYTF	TGTGCCAGCAGTAAGGGACCGCACTATGGCTACACCTTC
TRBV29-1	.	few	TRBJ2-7	CSATVQGRMNEQYF	TGCAGCGCAACGGTACAGGGTCGGATGAACGAGCAGTACTTC
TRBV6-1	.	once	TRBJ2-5	CATLHPGIQETQYF	TGTGCCACCCTACATCCAGGGATCCAAGAGACCCAGTACTTC
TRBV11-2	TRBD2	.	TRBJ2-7	CASSSRTSGRYEQYF	TGTGCCAGCAGCTCCCGGACTAGCGGGCGCTACGAGCAGTACTTC
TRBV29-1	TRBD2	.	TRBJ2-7	CSVVSGTAYEQYF	TGCAGCGTTGTAAGCGGGACGGCCTACGAGCAGTACTTC
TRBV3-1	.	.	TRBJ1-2	CASSARYEGGYTF	TGTGCCAGCAGCGCAAGATACGAGGGGGGCTACACCTTC
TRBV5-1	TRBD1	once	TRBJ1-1	CASSLGPGQGAEAFF	TGCGCCAGCAGCTTGGGGCCGGGACAGGGGGCTGAAGCTTTCTTT
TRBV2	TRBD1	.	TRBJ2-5	CASSWDSGEQYF	TGTGCCAGCAGTTGGGACAGCGGTGAGCAGTACTTC
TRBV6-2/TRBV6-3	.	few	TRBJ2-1	CASSYGTHGGDEQFF	TGTGCCAGCAGTTATGGGACCCACGGTGGCGATGAGCAGTTCTTC
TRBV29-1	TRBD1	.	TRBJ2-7	CSVGQGINEQYF	TGCAGCGTTGGACAGGGGATCAATGAGCAGTACTTC
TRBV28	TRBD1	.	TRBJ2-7	CASSSSRQGTYEQYF	TGTGCCAGCAGTAGCTCCCGACAGGGGACCTACGAGCAGTACTTC
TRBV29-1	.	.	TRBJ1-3	CSVSRGNTIYF	TGCAGCGTTAGCAGAGGAAACACCATATATTTT
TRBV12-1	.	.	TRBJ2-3	CASSFVGRATDTQYF	TGTGCCAGCAGCTTTGTCGGGAGGGCCACAGATACGCAGTATTTT
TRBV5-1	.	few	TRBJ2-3	CASSLGREDTQYF	TGCGCCAGCAGCTTGGGCAGGGAGGATACGCAGTATTTT
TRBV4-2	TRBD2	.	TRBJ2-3	CASSQEASGGSGTQYF	TGTGCCAGCAGCCAAGAGGCTAGCGGGGGCTCAGGTACGCAGTATTTT
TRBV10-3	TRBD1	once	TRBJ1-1	CAISPGQTFMNTEAFF	TGTGCCATCAGCCCGGGACAGACATTCATGAACACTGAAGCTTTCTTT
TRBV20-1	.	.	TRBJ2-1	CSASSSDRSYNEQFF	TGCAGTGCTTCATCTAGCGACCGCTCCTACAATGAGCAGTTCTTC
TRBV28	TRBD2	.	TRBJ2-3	CASSSPRHTSEGTDTQYF	TGTGCCAGCAGTTCACCTCGCCACACTAGCGAGGGCACAGATACGCAGTATTTT
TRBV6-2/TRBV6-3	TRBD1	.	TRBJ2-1	CASSLTGLNEQFF	TGTGCCAGCAGCTTGACAGGGTTAAATGAGCAGTTCTTC